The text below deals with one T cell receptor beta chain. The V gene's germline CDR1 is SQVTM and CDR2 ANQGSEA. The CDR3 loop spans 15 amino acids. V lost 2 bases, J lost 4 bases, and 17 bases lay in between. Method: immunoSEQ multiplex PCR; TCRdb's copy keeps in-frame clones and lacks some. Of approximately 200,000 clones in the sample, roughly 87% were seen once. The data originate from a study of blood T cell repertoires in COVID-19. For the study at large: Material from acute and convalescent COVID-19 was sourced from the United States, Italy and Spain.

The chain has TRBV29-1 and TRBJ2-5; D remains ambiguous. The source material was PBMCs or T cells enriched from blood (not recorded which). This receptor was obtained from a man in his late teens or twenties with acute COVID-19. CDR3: CSVEYAVGRIETQYF. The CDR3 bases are TGCAGCGTTGAATACGCAGTGGGCAGGATAGAGACCCAGTACTTC.